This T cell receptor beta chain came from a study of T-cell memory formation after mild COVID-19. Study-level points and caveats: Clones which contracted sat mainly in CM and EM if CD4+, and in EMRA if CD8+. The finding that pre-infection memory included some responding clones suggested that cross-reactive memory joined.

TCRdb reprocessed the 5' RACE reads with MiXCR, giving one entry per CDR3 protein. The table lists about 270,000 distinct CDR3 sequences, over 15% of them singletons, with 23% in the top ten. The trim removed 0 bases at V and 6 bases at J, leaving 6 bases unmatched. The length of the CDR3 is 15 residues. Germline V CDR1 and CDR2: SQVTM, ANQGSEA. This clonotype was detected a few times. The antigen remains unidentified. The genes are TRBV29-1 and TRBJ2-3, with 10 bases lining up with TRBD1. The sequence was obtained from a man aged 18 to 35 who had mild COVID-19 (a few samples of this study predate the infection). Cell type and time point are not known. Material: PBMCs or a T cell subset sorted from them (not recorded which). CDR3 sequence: CSVEDTGTGVDTQYF. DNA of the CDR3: TGCAGCGTTGAAGACACCGGGACAGGGGTCGATACGCAGTATTTT.